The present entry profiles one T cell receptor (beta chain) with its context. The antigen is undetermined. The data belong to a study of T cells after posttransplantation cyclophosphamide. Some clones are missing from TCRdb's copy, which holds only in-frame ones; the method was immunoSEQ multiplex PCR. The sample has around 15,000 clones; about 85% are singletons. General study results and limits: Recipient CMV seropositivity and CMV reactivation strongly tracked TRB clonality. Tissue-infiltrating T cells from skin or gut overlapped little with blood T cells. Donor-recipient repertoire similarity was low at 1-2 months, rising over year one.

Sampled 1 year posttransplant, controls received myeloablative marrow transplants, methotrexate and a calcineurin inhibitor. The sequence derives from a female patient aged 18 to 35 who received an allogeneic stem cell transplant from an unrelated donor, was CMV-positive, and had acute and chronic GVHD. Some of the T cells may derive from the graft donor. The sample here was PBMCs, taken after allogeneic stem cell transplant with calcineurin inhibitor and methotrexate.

As DNA, the CDR3 is TGTGCCAGCAGCCAAGGGGCAGGTGACTACTACAATGAGCAGTTCTTC. Its protein product is CASSQGAGDYYNEQFF. The chain joins TRBV14 to TRBJ2-1, with D possibly TRBD2 on 5 matching bases. The CDR3 sequence is 16 residues long. In germline, CDR1 is SGHDN, CDR2 FVKESK. Trimming stripped 1 base from V and 3 bases from J, with 13 bases between.